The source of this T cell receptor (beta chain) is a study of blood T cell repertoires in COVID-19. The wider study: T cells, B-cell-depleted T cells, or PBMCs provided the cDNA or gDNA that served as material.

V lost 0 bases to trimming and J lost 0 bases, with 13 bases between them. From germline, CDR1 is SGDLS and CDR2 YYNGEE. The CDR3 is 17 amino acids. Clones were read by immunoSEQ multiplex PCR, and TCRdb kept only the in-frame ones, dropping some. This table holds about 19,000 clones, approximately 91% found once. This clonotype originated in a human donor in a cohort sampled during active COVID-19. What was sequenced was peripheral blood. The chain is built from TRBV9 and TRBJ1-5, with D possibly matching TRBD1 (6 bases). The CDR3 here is CASSVEYKGDSNQPQHF. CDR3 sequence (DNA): TGTGCCAGCAGCGTAGAGTATAAGGGGGATAGCAATCAGCCCCAGCATTTT. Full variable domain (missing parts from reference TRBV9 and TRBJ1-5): DSGVTQTPKHLITATGQRVTLRCSPRSGDLSVYWYQQSLDQGLQFLIQYYNGEERAKGNILERFSAQQFPDLHSELNLSSLELGDSALYFCASSVEYKGDSNQPQHFGDGTRLSIL.